The clone carrying this TCR beta chain appeared a single time. Its target is unknown. This specimen belongs to a study of cytomegalovirus exposure and HLA in healthy donors. Whole-study context: The early release's HLA-typed donors yielded 78 million or so unique TCRs.

CDR1 is MNHEY and CDR2 is SMNVEV in the germline V gene (reference sequence). J was trimmed by 4 bases and V by 3 bases; bases with no gene match: 8. This CDR3 region has 16 residues. The PCR contained 60 Vbeta and 13 Jbeta primers. The data were produced by immunoSEQ multiplex PCR, yet TCRdb's version contains in-frame clones alone and is incomplete. This repertoire shows around 200,000 clones, 70% to 75% found once; its top ten account for about 5%. Regarding the study as a whole: Later work associated 16,951 TCR beta sequences with HLA alleles at 0.05 false discovery rate.

The rearrangement links TRBV27 to TRBJ2-1; 8 bases fit TRBD1. The TCR originated in a man younger than 40 in good health and CMV-seropositive. What was sequenced was PBMCs. The CDR3 DNA follows: TGTGCCAGCAGTTTTTATATGGGACAGGCTTACAATGAGCAGTTCTTC. Translation gives CASSFYMGQAYNEQFF.